This entry lists 20 T cell receptor beta chains sequenced from one sample in a study of T and B cells in COVID-19 patients. BIOMED2 TRB-A/B primer pools were used in multiplex TRB PCR. TCRdb re-analysed the multiplex PCR reads in MiXCR, keeping a single row per CDR3 protein. The sample contains over 15,000 distinct CDR3 sequences, 36% of which appear only once. TRB was amplified from about 260-540 ng of blood genomic DNA. The specimen sequenced was blood. The receptors derive from a human donor with active COVID-19.

This clonotype is judged medium-sized. The chain couples TRBV29-1 to TRBJ2-3; 7 positions agree with TRBD2. Germline V gene lookup returns CDR1 SQVTM and CDR2 ANQGSEA. CDR3 length equals 13 residues. Trimming at V came to 2 bases and at J to 4 bases, leaving 3 bases not matched to a gene. CDR3 in DNA: TGCAGCGTTGAAAGGGAGGGTTCAGATACGCAGTATTTT. Encoded protein: CSVEREGSDTQYF.

This rearrangement joins TRBV4-1 to TRBJ1-2; D perhaps matches TRBD1 (6 bases). V was pared by 3 bases and J by 4 bases, with 15 bases between. CDR1 is MGHRA and CDR2 is YSYEKL in the germline V gene. The CDR3 extends over 15 amino acids. The CDR3 bases are TGCGCCAGCAGCCACAGGCGGGGGGGCAGCTATGGCTACACCTTC. Translated, it gives CASSHRRGGSYGYTF.

This clonotype has just a few counts. This chain links TRBV19 with TRBJ1-6; no reliable D call. CDR1 is LNHDA and CDR2 is SQIVND in the germline V gene (reference sequence). CDR3 size: 16 residues. Trimming removed 6 bases from V and 4 bases from J, with 16 bases in between. The CDR3 sequence: CASSVSPGVYNSPLHF. The CDR3 DNA reads TGTGCCAGTAGCGTATCACCAGGAGTTTATAATTCACCCCTCCACTTT.

This clonotype was detected a few times. The chain links TRBV6-1 to TRBJ2-1; D may be TRBD1 or TRBD2 (6 bases each). Trimming removed 7 bases from V and 6 bases from J, with 13 bases in between. The CDR3 spans 13 residues. The germline CDR1 and CDR2 sequences are MNHNS and SASEGT. As DNA, the CDR3 is TGTGCCAGCATCGGGGGCAGCCTCAATGAGCAGTTCTTC. Its protein is CASIGGSLNEQFF.

The rearrangement joins TRBV6-1 to TRBJ1-3; D is perhaps TRBD1 (6 bases). Trimming removed 2 bases from V and 4 bases from J, with 15 bases in between. Germline CDR1 reads MNHNS; CDR2 reads SASEGT. This CDR3 comprises 16 residues. The CDR3 protein is CASSESLTGAGNTIYF. CDR3 bases: TGTGCCAGCAGTGAATCCTTGACAGGAGCAGGAAACACCATATATTTT.

The chain uses TRBV7-9 and TRBJ2-6; D not resolved. Trimming stripped 5 bases from V and 0 bases from J, with 11 bases between. This CDR3 region has 16 residues. Germline CDR1 is SEHNR and CDR2 is FQNEAQ (reference sequence). In nucleotides, the CDR3 is TGTGCCAGCAGCCCCCGTGTGAGCTCTGGGGCCAACGTCCTGACTTTC. Amino acids: CASSPRVSSGANVLTF.

The chain employs TRBV28 and TRBJ1-5; the match to TRBD1 covers 7 bases. The CDR3 consists of 14 residues. Unmatched junction bases numbered 8, after V lost 8 bases and J lost 4 bases. Looked up from germline, CDR1 is MDHEN and CDR2 is SYDVKM. CDR3 sequence reads: CASGRDRANQPQHF. DNA of the CDR3: TGTGCCAGCGGAAGAGACAGGGCGAATCAGCCCCAGCATTTT.

Within the sample, this clonotype is medium-sized. The rearrangement uses TRBV29-1 and TRBJ2-3, with 8 nucleotides matching TRBD1. This CDR3 is 13 amino acids long. The V gene end was trimmed by 7 bases and the J gene end by 4 bases; junction bases not matched to a gene: 7. CDR1 is SQVTM, CDR2 ANQGSEA, per germline. CDR3 in amino acids: CSAKDRAADTQYF. For the CDR3, the DNA is TGCAGCGCTAAGGACAGGGCAGCAGATACGCAGTATTTT.

This clonotype was detected a few times. The V and J genes are TRBV6-5 and TRBJ2-1, with TRBD2 as a possible D gene (5 bases). Germline CDR1 is MNHEY and CDR2 is SVGAGI. Trimming stripped 5 bases from V and 5 bases from J, with 13 bases between. The CDR3 has 14 residues. The CDR3 loop reads CASSDYSDDNEQFF. CDR3 coding DNA: TGTGCCAGCAGTGACTACTCGGATGACAATGAGCAGTTCTTC.

There are a few counts of this clonotype. The chain combines TRBV6-1 with TRBJ1-1; D gene unclear. This CDR3 has 13 residues. The germline gives CDR1 MNHNS, CDR2 SASEGT. Trimming cost V 3 bases and J 3 bases, with 8 bases left between them. Here the CDR3 DNA reads TGTGCCAGCAGTGAGGAGGAGGACACTGAAGCTTTCTTT. Translating gives CASSEEEDTEAFF.

This clonotype is deemed medium-sized. V is TRBV19 and J is TRBJ2-7; D is ambiguous. Germline values: CDR1 LNHDA, CDR2 SQIVND (reference sequence). The CDR3 has 14 residues. With 2 bases removed from V and 9 bases from J, the gap between germline ends came to 17 bases. The CDR3 region has the DNA TGTGCCAGTAGTATAACGGTAGCAGAGGTGCGGCAGTACGTC. It codes for CASSITVAEVRQYV.

Sample share makes this clonotype medium-sized. This chain joins TRBV13 and TRBJ2-5; 9 bases agree with TRBD1. The CDR3 spans 15 residues. V was pared by 5 bases and J by 7 bases, with 11 bases of the junction left unmatched. Per germline, CDR1 PRHDT and CDR2 FYEKMQ (reference sequence). The CDR3 coding sequence is TGTGCCAGCAGCCCAAACCGGGACAGGGTAGGGACCCAGTACTTC. Translated, it gives CASSPNRDRVGTQYF.

This clonotype was detected a few times. This sequence joins TRBV12-3 or TRBV12-4 and TRBJ2-1; 11 bases match TRBD2. V gave up 5 bases and J gave up 6 bases; unmatched junction bases: 12. The CDR3 sequence is 17 residues long. The CDR3 bases are TGTGCCAGCAGTCCCGGACTAGCGGGCCCTTTGCGCAATGAGCAGTTCTTC. This gives the protein CASSPGLAGPLRNEQFF.

V is TRBV29-1 and J is TRBJ2-1, with D possibly matching TRBD1 (6 bases). V was trimmed by 6 bases and J by 10 bases, leaving 13 bases between them. Per the germline V gene, CDR1 is SQVTM and CDR2 is ANQGSEA. This CDR3 is 11 amino acids long. CDR3 in DNA: TGCAGCGTCGAACAGGGTGGGGAGCAGTTCTTC. Protein product: CSVEQGGEQFF.

This clonotype ranks as medium-sized (0.01 to 0.1%). The chain couples TRBV29-1 to TRBJ2-1; 10 nucleotides agree with TRBD2. V was clipped by 6 bases and J by 7 bases; unmatched bases: 6. CDR3 length: 13 residues. Germline CDR1 and CDR2: SQVTM and ANQGSEA. CDR3 DNA sequence: TGCAGCGTGGAGCGGGGGGGCGCTAATGAGCAGTTCTTC. As protein: CSVERGGANEQFF.

The chain recombines TRBV19 with TRBJ2-2; D tentatively fits TRBD1 or TRBD2 (6 bases each). Between the trimmed V and J ends, which lost 7 bases and 4 bases, there was a span of 13 bases. The CDR3 extends over 14 amino acids. Germline CDR1 is LNHDA and CDR2 is SQIVND (reference sequence). The CDR3 is CASKPGGRTGELFF. The CDR3 DNA sequence: TGTGCCAGTAAACCCGGGGGCCGCACCGGGGAGCTGTTTTTT.

The V gene is TRBV7-4, the J gene TRBJ1-2, with D unclear. V gave up 0 bases and J gave up 7 bases, with 15 bases separating them. CDR1 and CDR2 (germline): SGHVT, SQSDAQ. The length of the CDR3 is 15 residues. CDR3 nucleotide sequence: TGTGCCAGCAGCTTAGCGCCGGCGGTCTCAGGTGGCTACACCTTC. Protein sequence: CASSLAPAVSGGYTF.

V usage is TRBV19 and J usage is TRBJ2-1, with 8 positions matching TRBD1. Germline CDR1 reads LNHDA; CDR2 reads SQIVND (reference sequence). The CDR3 is made up of 16 amino acids. J gave up 6 bases and V 4 bases, and 11 bases lay outside the gene matches. The CDR3 DNA reads as TGTGCCAGTAGTACCCACCGACAGGGGCCGACCAATGAGCAGTTCTTC. Its protein product is CASSTHRQGPTNEQFF. Looking up the rest from reference TRBV19 and TRBJ2-1 gives the full variable domain: DGGITQSPKYLFRKEGQNVTLSCEQNLNHDAMYWYRQDPGQGLRLIYYSQIVNDFQKGDIAEGYSVSREKKESFPLTVTSAQKNPTAFYLCASSTHRQGPTNEQFFGPGTRLTVL.

This clonotype is medium-sized (0.01 to 0.1%) within its sample. The gene calls are TRBV19 and TRBJ2-7; D is perhaps TRBD1 (7 bases). Deletions cut 5 bases from V and 4 bases from J, with 15 bases between. The germline V gene encodes CDR1 LNHDA and CDR2 SQIVND (reference sequence). The CDR3 has 14 amino acids. As DNA, the CDR3 is TGTGCCAGTAGTGAAACAGGGGAGGTGTACGAGCAGTACTTC. Encoded protein: CASSETGEVYEQYF.

The CDR3 region is CASQASWTGISTDTQYF. DNA of the CDR3: TGCGCCAGCCAAGCCTCCTGGACAGGGATTAGCACAGATACGCAGTATTTT. V gene TRBV4-3 combines with J gene TRBJ2-3, with 8 bases fitting TRBD1. J was trimmed by 0 bases and V by 8 bases; bases with no gene match: 13. The CDR3 contains 17 residues. The germline V gene has CDR1 LGHNA and CDR2 YSLEER.